This TCR beta chain came from a study of T-cell reconstitution after alpha-beta-depleted transplantation in children. A TCRbeta library incorporating unique molecular identifiers was prepared. TCRdb itself ran the PCR reads through MiXCR, one entry per CDR3 protein. The table shows 350,000 to 450,000 distinct CDR3 sequences, with just over 20% occurring only once. Germline V CDR1 and CDR2: SGHTA, FQGTGA. The CDR3 contains 18 residues. With V trimmed by 1 base and J by 0 bases, 7 bases remained unmatched. The chain links TRBV7-3 to TRBJ2-1; 9 nucleotides agree with TRBD2. The TCR was taken from a human donor who donated a stem cell graft to a child with acute myeloid leukemia. Source: PBMCs from the stem cell graft donor, taken from the stem cell graft. The CDR3 spells CASSLRPQREDSYNEQFF. The CDR3 DNA reads TGTGCCAGCAGCTTAAGGCCCCAGCGGGAGGACTCCTACAATGAGCAGTTCTTC.